Described below is a single T cell receptor (beta chain) sequence and its context. This entry comes from a study of T-cell reconstitution after alpha-beta-depleted transplantation in children. CDR1 and CDR2 from the germline V gene are MNHEY and SMNVEV (reference sequence). This CDR3 has 14 residues. Trimming shortened V by 4 bases and J by 3 bases, and 10 bases separated the two germline ends. Library preparation (for TCRbeta) was performed with unique molecular identifiers. MiXCR was run by TCRdb on the PCR reads, yielding one entry per CDR3 protein. The repertoire has more than 450,000 distinct CDR3 sequences, 18% of them found once; the top ten carry roughly 3.3%.

The material sequenced was PBMCs from the stem cell graft donor, taken from the stem cell graft. This sequence originates from a human donor who donated a stem cell graft to a child with acute lymphoblastic leukemia. The V and J genes are TRBV27 and TRBJ2-1; no definite D call. Here the CDR3 DNA reads TGTGCCAGCAGTTCTCCCTGGGTCTACAATGAGCAGTTCTTC. It translates to CASSSPWVYNEQFF.